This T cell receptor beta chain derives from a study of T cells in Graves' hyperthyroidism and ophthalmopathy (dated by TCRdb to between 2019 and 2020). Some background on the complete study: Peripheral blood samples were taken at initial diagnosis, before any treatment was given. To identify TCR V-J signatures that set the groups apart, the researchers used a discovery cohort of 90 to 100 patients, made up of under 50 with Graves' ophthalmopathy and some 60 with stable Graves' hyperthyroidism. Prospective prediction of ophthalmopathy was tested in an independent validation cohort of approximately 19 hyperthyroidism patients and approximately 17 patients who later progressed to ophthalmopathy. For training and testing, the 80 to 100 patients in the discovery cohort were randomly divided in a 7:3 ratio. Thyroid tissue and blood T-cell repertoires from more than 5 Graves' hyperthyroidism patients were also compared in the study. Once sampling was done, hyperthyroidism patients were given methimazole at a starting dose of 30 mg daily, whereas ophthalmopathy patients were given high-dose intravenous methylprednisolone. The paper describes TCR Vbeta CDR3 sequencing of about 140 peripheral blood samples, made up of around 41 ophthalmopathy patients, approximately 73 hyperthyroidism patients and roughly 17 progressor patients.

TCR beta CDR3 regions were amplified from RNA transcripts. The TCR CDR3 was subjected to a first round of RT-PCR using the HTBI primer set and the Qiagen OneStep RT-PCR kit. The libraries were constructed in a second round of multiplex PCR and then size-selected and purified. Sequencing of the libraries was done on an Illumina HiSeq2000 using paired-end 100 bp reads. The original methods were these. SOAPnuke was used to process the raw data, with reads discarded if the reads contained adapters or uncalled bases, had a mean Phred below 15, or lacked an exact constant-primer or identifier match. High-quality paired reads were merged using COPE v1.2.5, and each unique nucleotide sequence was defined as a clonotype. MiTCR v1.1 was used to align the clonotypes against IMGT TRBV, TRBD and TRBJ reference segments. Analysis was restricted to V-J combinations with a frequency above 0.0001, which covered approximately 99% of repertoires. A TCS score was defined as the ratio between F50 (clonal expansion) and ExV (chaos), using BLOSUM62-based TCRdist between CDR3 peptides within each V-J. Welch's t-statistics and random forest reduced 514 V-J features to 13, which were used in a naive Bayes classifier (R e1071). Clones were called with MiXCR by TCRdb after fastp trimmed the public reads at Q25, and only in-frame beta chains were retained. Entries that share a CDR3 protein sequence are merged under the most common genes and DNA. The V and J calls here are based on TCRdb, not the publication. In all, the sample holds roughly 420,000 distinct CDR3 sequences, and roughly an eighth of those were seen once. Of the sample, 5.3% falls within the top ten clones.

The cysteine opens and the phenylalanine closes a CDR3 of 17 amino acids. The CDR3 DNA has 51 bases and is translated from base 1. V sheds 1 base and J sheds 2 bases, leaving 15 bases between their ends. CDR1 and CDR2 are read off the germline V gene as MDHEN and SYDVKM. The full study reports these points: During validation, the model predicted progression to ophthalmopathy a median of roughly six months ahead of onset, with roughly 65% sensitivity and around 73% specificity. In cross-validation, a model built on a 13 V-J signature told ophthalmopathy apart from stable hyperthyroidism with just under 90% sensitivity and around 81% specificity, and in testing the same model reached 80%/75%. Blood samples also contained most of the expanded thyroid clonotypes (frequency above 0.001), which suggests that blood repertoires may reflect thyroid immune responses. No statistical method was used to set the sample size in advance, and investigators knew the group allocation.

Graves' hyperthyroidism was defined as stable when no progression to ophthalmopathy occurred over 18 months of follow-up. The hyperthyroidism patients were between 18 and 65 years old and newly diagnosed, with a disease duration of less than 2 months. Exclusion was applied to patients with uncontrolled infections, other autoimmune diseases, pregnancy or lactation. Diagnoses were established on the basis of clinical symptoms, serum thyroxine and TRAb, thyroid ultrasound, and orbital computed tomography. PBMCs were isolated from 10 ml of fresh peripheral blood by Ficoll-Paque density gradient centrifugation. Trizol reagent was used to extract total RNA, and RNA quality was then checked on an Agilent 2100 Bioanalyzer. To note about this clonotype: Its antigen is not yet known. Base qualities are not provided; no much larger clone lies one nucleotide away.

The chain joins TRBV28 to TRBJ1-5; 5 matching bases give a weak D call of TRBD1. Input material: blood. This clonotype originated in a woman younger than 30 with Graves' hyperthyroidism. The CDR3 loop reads CASSLYYSGGGNQPQHF. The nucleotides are TGTGCCAGCAGTTTATATTATAGTGGAGGGGGCAATCAGCCCCAGCATTTT. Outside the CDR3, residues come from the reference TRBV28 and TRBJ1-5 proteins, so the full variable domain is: DVKVTQSSRYLVKRTGEKVFLECVQDMDHENMFWYRQDPGLGLRLIYFSYDVKMKEKGDIPEGYSVSREKKERFSLILESASTNQTSMYLCASSLYYSGGGNQPQHFGDGTRLSIL.